Each of the 11 T cell receptor beta chains below was sequenced from the same sample in a study of T cell clonality in common variable immunodeficiency. Study findings and constraints: Reportedly, TCR beta sequences from common variable immunodeficiency showed fewer deletions and N-nucleotide insertions.

Their specific antigens are unknown. Data came from immunoSEQ multiplex PCR; TCRdb stores just in-frame clones and leaves some out. Observed are 7,100 or so clones, no singletons, with the top ten taking roughly 5%. What was sequenced was peripheral blood mononuclear cells. The receptors originated from a human donor with common variable immunodeficiency.

This clone was detected only a few times. The CDR3 end falls 3 residues outside the read, so it is completed with the germline J gene. The chain uses TRBV7-6 and TRBJ1-6, with TRBD1 matching over 7 bases. Looked up from germline, CDR1 is SGHVS and CDR2 is FNYEAQ. The junction had 11 bases not matched to a gene; V was cut back by 7 bases and J by 8 bases. The CDR3 consists of 15 residues. The CDR3 spells CASKPGTVRHSPLHF. CDR3 DNA (partial): TGTGCCAGCAAGCCCGGGACAGTCCGCCATTCACCC.

This clone was found a few times. With the read ending 3 residues before the CDR3 end, the germline J gene is used to fill in that end. The chain links TRBV7-9 to TRBJ1-5; D is unresolved. The CDR3 extends over 13 amino acids. V shed 4 bases and J shed 7 bases, with 11 bases lying between them. Germline V CDR1 and CDR2: SEHNR, FQNEAQ (reference sequence). The sequenced CDR3 bases are TGTGCCAGCAGCTACGGGTGGAACCAGCCC. This encodes CASSYGWNQP. In full, the CDR3 reads CASSYGWNQPQHF.

By proportion, this clone is medium-sized (0.01 to 0.1%). The read comes to an end 3 residues before the CDR3 does, leaving the germline J gene to fill in the end. The gene calls are TRBV7-8 and TRBJ1-4; D may be TRBD1 (6 bases). The CDR3 spans 15 residues. Germline assignment: CDR1 SGHVS and CDR2 FQNEAQ. V was trimmed by 4 bases and J by 5 bases, leaving 14 bases between them. Incomplete CDR3 DNA: TGTGCCAGCAGCTGGAACAGGGCCGGGAATGAAAAA. It translates to CASSWNRAGNEK. The whole CDR3 reads CASSWNRAGNEKLFF.

This clone was found a few times. The read finishes 3 residues shy of the CDR3 end, and the germline J gene is used to complete it. This chain connects TRBV7-8 to TRBJ2-1; TRBD1 aligns across 11 bases. V was clipped by 5 bases and J by 2 bases; unmatched bases: 5. Per germline, CDR1 SGHVS and CDR2 FQNEAQ. The CDR3 totals 16 residues. The CDR3 bases that were read are TGTGCCAGCAGCGCCAGGACAGGGGGCCCCTACAATGAG. The encoded protein is CASSARTGGPYNE. The CDR3 as a whole reads CASSARTGGPYNEQFF.

Of note for this clone: The CDR3 is cut off 3 residues early in the read; its end comes from the germline J gene. The J gene is TRBJ2-1, the V gene TRBV23-1; tentative D call: TRBD2 (7 bases). TRBV23-1 is flagged as an ORF with uncertain function. With 0 bases removed from V and 4 bases from J, the gap between germline ends came to 16 bases. CDR3 length equals 17 residues. This CDR3 reads CASSQSKGGKRYNEQFF. The sequenced CDR3 bases are TGCGCCAGCAGTCAATCAAAGGGGGGGAAAAGATACAATGAG.

This clone was seen a handful of times. Read coverage stops 3 residues before the CDR3 terminus; the germline J gene supplies the remainder. The chain carries TRBV7-9 and TRBJ2-1; D unresolved. Germline values: CDR1 SEHNR, CDR2 FQNEAQ (reference sequence). The CDR3 has 15 residues. Trimming shortened V by 2 bases and J by 7 bases, and 15 bases separated the two germline ends. Partial CDR3 DNA: TGTGCCAGCAGCTTATTAAGTAGGGCTTTGAATGAG. As protein: CASSLLSRALNE. The whole CDR3 protein reads CASSLLSRALNEQFF.

This clone has just a few counts. The DNA ends 3 residues before the CDR3 does, and the rest of the CDR3 is filled in from the germline J gene. The rearrangement links TRBV29-1 to TRBJ2-5; 7 positions agree with TRBD1. The CDR3 totals 12 residues. Trimming took 3 bases from V and 5 from J; bases not matched to a gene: 3. Germline V CDR1 and CDR2: SQVTM, ANQGSEA. Incomplete CDR3 DNA: TGCAGCGTTGATGGGGACAGCGAGACC. Its translation: CSVDGDSET. The full CDR3 reads CSVDGDSETQYF.

This clone showed up just a few times. The CDR3 end lies 3 residues beyond the end of the read and is filled in from the germline J gene. The chain employs TRBV19 and TRBJ2-1; the D gene is possibly TRBD1 (6 bases). The CDR3 runs 15 residues. Germline lookup yields CDR1 LNHDA and CDR2 SQIVND (reference sequence). Trimming left V 5 bases short and J 8 bases short, with 19 bases between. Here the CDR3 reads CASSSQGSSGDEQFF. The DNA read from the CDR3 is TGTGCCAGTAGTTCTCAGGGGAGTTCCGGCGATGAG.

In the case of this clone: The read ends 3 residues before the CDR3 terminus; that terminus is restored from the germline J gene. The rearrangement uses TRBV7-9 and TRBJ2-7; 7 bases line up with TRBD2. This CDR3 spans 15 amino acids. The ends lost 1 base at V and 5 bases at J; junction bases unmatched: 8. The germline V gene has CDR1 SEHNR and CDR2 FQNEAQ (reference sequence). CDR3 DNA (partial): TGTGCCAGCAGCTTAGGGTCGGGACTACCGGACGAG. Protein sequence: CASSLGSGLPDE. In full, the CDR3 reads CASSLGSGLPDEQYF. The entire variable domain, with the rest obtained from reference TRBV7-9 and TRBJ2-7, is as follows: DTGVSQNPRHKITKRGQNVTFRCDPISEHNRLYWYRQTLGQGPEFLTYFQNEAQLEKSRLLSDRFSAERPKGSFSTLEIQRTEQGDSAMYLCASSLGSGLPDEQYFGPGTRLTVT.

In regard to this clone: The CDR3 extends 3 residues past the end of the read, so its final part is completed from the germline J gene. The chain joins TRBV2 to TRBJ2-3; 10 nucleotides line up with TRBD2. The CDR3 loop spans 15 amino acids. Unmatched junction bases numbered 4, after V lost 5 bases and J lost 2 bases. Germline lookup yields CDR1 SNHLY and CDR2 FYNNEI. The part of the CDR3 DNA that was read is TGTGCCAGCAGTCTACTAGCGGGAAACACAGATACG. As protein: CASSLLAGNTDT. The full CDR3 reads CASSLLAGNTDTQYF.

This clone showed up just a few times. Read sequence stops 3 residues before the CDR3 end, and the germline J gene provides the missing end. This chain joins TRBV18 and TRBJ1-5; D not resolved. The germline V and J ends were trimmed by 3 bases and 8 bases, with 11 bases remaining between them. CDR3 length: 13 residues. Germline loops: CDR1 KGHSH, CDR2 LQKENI. The CDR3: CASSPSGDEPQHF. The CDR3 bases that were read are TGTGCCAGCTCACCGAGCGGAGACGAGCCC.